Listed here are 21 T cell receptor beta chains from one sample, sequenced in a study of control samples from healthy donors and cancer patients. Clones were sequenced by immunoSEQ multiplex PCR, and TCRdb holds only the in-frame ones, with some missing. The table lists some 100,000 clones, approximately 90% of them singletons. Sequencing used blood. All receptors come from a woman in her fifties or sixties in good health.

The rearrangement joins TRBV6-6 to TRBJ2-2; D is unresolved. Germline loops: CDR1 MNHNY, CDR2 SVGAGI (reference sequence). This CDR3 comprises 12 residues. V was cut by 3 bases and J by 4 bases, with 3 bases left in between. CDR3 sequence: CASSYSTGELFF. CDR3 bases: TGTGCCAGCAGTTATAGCACCGGGGAGCTGTTTTTT.

The chain employs TRBV7-2 and TRBJ2-1, with D possibly being TRBD1 or TRBD2 (5 bases each). This CDR3 spans 13 amino acids. V was shortened by 3 bases and J by 9 bases, with 12 bases between the two germline ends. The germline gives CDR1 SGHTA, CDR2 FQGNSA. CDR3 nucleotides: TGTGCCAGCAGCTTCGGGACGAGGGGTGAGCAGTTCTTC. It yields the protein CASSFGTRGEQFF.

The chain couples TRBV29-1 to TRBJ2-2; D uncertain. CDR1 is SQVTM, CDR2 ANQGSEA, per germline. With 4 bases removed from V and 0 bases from J, the gap between germline ends came to 9 bases. CDR3 length: 14 residues. The CDR3 DNA follows: TGCAGCGTTGGGTCAGGAGCGAACACCGGGGAGCTGTTTTTT. Protein: CSVGSGANTGELFF.

This clone has just one count. V usage is TRBV5-4 and J usage is TRBJ2-1, with TRBD2 as a possible D gene (5 bases). The CDR3 totals 14 residues. Between the trimmed V and J ends, which lost 5 bases and 6 bases, there was a span of 15 bases. The V gene's germline CDR1 is SGHNT and CDR2 YYREEE (reference sequence). The CDR3 sequence: CASSSQTIVNEQFF. Written as DNA, the CDR3 is TGTGCCAGCAGTTCTCAGACTATTGTCAATGAGCAGTTCTTC.

This chain links TRBV12-3 or TRBV12-4 with TRBJ1-5; D is undetermined. The CDR3 length is 12 residues. V dropped 2 bases and J dropped 7 bases, with 6 bases sitting between them. DNA of the CDR3: TGTGCCAGCAGTTTACTAGGGCAGCCCCAGCATTTT. Its translation is CASSLLGQPQHF.

This chain connects TRBV7-3 to TRBJ2-2; 12 nucleotides align to TRBD1. Looked up from germline, CDR1 is SGHTA and CDR2 is FQGTGA. V was clipped by 5 bases and J by 7 bases; unmatched bases: 5. The CDR3 spans 15 residues. CDR3 bases: TGTGCCAGCAGCCGGGGACAGGGGGCGGTCGGGGAGCTGTTTTTT. Translated, it gives CASSRGQGAVGELFF.

V and J are TRBV3-1 (or the pseudogene TRBV3-2) and TRBJ2-4; 8 bases fit TRBD2. Trimming took 0 bases from V and 2 from J; bases not matched to a gene: 9. CDR1 and CDR2 (germline): LGHDT, YNNKEL (reference sequence). This CDR3 has 18 amino acids. Here the CDR3 DNA reads TGTGCCAGCAGCCAAGATCCGGCTAGCGGGCCGTCCAAAAACATTCAGTACTTC. This codes for CASSQDPASGPSKNIQYF.

The chain recombines TRBV3-1 (or the pseudogene TRBV3-2) with TRBJ2-3; weak D call: TRBD2 (6 bases). The CDR3 length is 14 residues. The germline V gene has CDR1 LGHDT and CDR2 YNNKEL (reference sequence). V was trimmed by 4 bases and J by 4 bases, leaving 12 bases between them. CDR3 nucleotides: TGTGCCAGCAGCCTTCGAGGGGAGGCAGATACGCAGTATTTT. Amino acid sequence: CASSLRGEADTQYF.

This clone was seen only a few times. The chain employs TRBV6-9 and TRBJ1-3, with no clear D. This CDR3 is 15 amino acids long. V lost 2 bases and J lost 0, with 8 bases in between. Germline CDR1 reads MNHGY; CDR2 reads SVAAGI. The CDR3 reads CASSYRTSSGNTIYF. The DNA for the CDR3 is TGTGCCAGCAGTTATCGGACGAGCTCTGGAAACACCATATATTTT.

The CDR3 loop is CATQHMNTEAFF. CDR3 nucleotides: TGTGCCACCCAGCACATGAACACTGAAGCTTTCTTT. The chain links TRBV10-3 to TRBJ1-1; D gene ambiguous. Germline CDR1 ENHRY, CDR2 SYGVKD. This CDR3 contains 12 residues. The ends were cut back, 10 bases at V and 0 bases at J, with 9 bases in the middle.

This chain joins TRBV5-1 and TRBJ2-5; TRBD2 matches 7 bases. Trimming took 3 bases from V and 2 from J; bases not matched to a gene: 7. The CDR3 runs 15 residues. The V gene's germline CDR1 is SGHRS and CDR2 YFSETQ. The CDR3, as DNA: TGCGCCAGCAGCTCTCAAAGCGGGGCTCAAGAGACCCAGTACTTC. Protein sequence: CASSSQSGAQETQYF.

This rearrangement joins TRBV3-1 (or the pseudogene TRBV3-2) to TRBJ1-2, with a possible D match to TRBD1 (6 bases). The V gene lost 7 bases and the J gene lost 0 bases, with 15 bases spanning the gap. Germline V lookup: CDR1 LGHDT, CDR2 YNNKEL (reference sequence). The CDR3 has 15 amino acids. CDR3 sequence reads: CASTGGATANYGYTF. DNA for the CDR3: TGTGCCAGCACCGGGGGGGCAACAGCTAACTATGGCTACACCTTC.

This chain connects TRBV5-4 to TRBJ2-3; 14 positions match TRBD2. Germline V lookup: CDR1 SGHNT, CDR2 YYREEE (reference sequence). V shed 0 bases, J shed 5 bases, and the junction held 5 bases outside the gene matches. The CDR3 sequence is 17 residues long. CDR3 sequence: CASSLAFGTSGGDTQYF. The CDR3, as DNA: TGTGCCAGCAGCTTGGCCTTTGGGACTAGCGGGGGAGATACGCAGTATTTT.

The chain has TRBV27 and TRBJ1-1; D might be TRBD1 (6 bases). CDR1 is MNHEY and CDR2 is SMNVEV in the germline V gene (reference sequence). The CDR3 has 14 amino acids. Trimming shortened V by 6 bases and J by 6 bases, and 17 bases separated the two germline ends. The CDR3 reads CASRQQRGEPEAFF. For the CDR3, the DNA is TGTGCCAGCAGGCAACAAAGGGGGGAGCCTGAAGCTTTCTTT.

The CDR3 loop is CASSLDRGIGFSGYTF. Here the CDR3 DNA reads TGTGCCAGCAGCTTAGACAGGGGCATCGGTTTCAGTGGCTACACCTTC. The chain is built from TRBV7-8 and TRBJ1-2; 7 bases are shared with TRBD1. From germline, CDR1 is SGHVS and CDR2 FQNEAQ. The CDR3 consists of 16 residues. After removal of 1 base from V and 7 bases from J, the junction contained 12 bases not matched to a gene.

The table lists this clone with a few counts. The chain joins TRBV6-1 to TRBJ1-4, with no clear D. The V end was cut by 2 bases, the J end by 5 bases, with 6 bases between. The CDR3 loop spans 13 amino acids. The germline V gene encodes CDR1 MNHNS and CDR2 SASEGT. Here the CDR3 DNA reads TGTGCCAGCAGTGAAACGGTCAATGAAAAACTGTTTTTT. Its translation: CASSETVNEKLFF.

This chain links TRBV5-6 with TRBJ1-1; D call uncertain. The CDR3 has 14 amino acids. V was cut by 8 bases and J by 2 bases, with 16 bases left in between. Germline-derived CDR1 and CDR2 are SGHDT and YYEEEE. This CDR3 is CASAGPPLNTEAFF. CDR3 DNA sequence: TGTGCCAGTGCGGGCCCCCCCCTCAACACTGAAGCTTTCTTT.

The rearrangement joins TRBV6-5 to TRBJ1-5; D is ambiguous. The CDR3 consists of 13 residues. V gave up 6 bases and J gave up 4 bases, with 10 bases separating them. CDR1 and CDR2 (germline): MNHEY, SVGAGI. DNA of the CDR3: TGTGCCAGCAGGTACGACGGGAATCAGCCCCAGCATTTT. Protein: CASRYDGNQPQHF.

CDR3 residues: CASSQESSYEQYV. The CDR3 region has the DNA TGTGCCAGCAGTCAAGAAAGCTCCTACGAGCAGTACGTC. The chain couples TRBV6-4 to TRBJ2-7; D remains ambiguous. Germline V gene sequence: CDR1 MRHNA, CDR2 SNTAGT. The CDR3 runs 13 residues. Trimming left V 5 bases short and J 0 bases short, with 8 bases between.

A single count supports this clone. The chain carries TRBV5-1 and TRBJ2-6, with 12 positions matching TRBD1. V was pared by 5 bases and J by 2 bases, with 2 bases of the junction left unmatched. The CDR3 consists of 16 residues. Germline loops: CDR1 SGHRS, CDR2 YFSETQ. The CDR3 loop reads CASRGQGATGANVLTF. Written as DNA, the CDR3 is TGCGCCAGCAGGGGACAGGGGGCAACTGGGGCCAACGTCCTGACTTTC.

This sequence joins TRBV7-9 and TRBJ2-1, with 7 positions matching TRBD1. The germline CDR1 and CDR2 sequences are SEHNR and FQNEAQ (reference sequence). CDR3 length: 12 amino acids. V trimming: 7 bases; J trimming: 6 bases; junction bases outside the gene matches: 3. CDR3 nucleotides: TGTGCCAGCATACACAGGGGCAATGAGCAGTTCTTC. Amino acid sequence: CASIHRGNEQFF.